The clone carrying this T cell receptor (beta chain) was seen a few times. V was cut by 7 bases and J by 8 bases, with 9 bases left in between. Germline V gene lookup returns CDR1 MDHEN and CDR2 SYDVKM. The CDR3 covers 11 residues. This sample was included in a study of immune evolution from preneoplasia to lung adenocarcinoma. Here immunoSEQ multiplex PCR was the method, and the copy in TCRdb shows in-frame clones only, minus some. This sample yields 2,000 to 2,500 clones, of which 75% to 85% are seen a single time; approximately 9.8% belongs to the top ten. The sample was FFPE normal lung tissue adjacent to the tumor. The chain uses TRBV28 and TRBJ2-1, with TRBD1 as a possible D gene (5 bases). This sequence was found in a person aged 45 to 59 with lung adenocarcinoma. Here the CDR3 DNA reads TGTGCCAGCACTGTGACAGATGAGCAGTTCTTC. Translation: CASTVTDEQFF.